This T cell receptor beta chain was sequenced during a study of T cells in Graves' hyperthyroidism and ophthalmopathy. Study information: Peripheral blood was taken when the disease was first diagnosed, before any treatment began.

In this sample, this clonotype turned up a few times. V gave up 1 base and J gave up 8 bases, with 11 bases separating them. The CDR3 length is 12 residues. The V gene's germline CDR1 is DFQATT and CDR2 SNEGSKA (reference sequence). RNA transcripts provided the source from which TCR beta CDR3 regions were amplified. The TCR CDR3 first-round RT-PCR relied on the HTBI primer set. TCRdb fed the multiplex PCR reads into MiXCR, producing one record per CDR3 protein. The repertoire holds about 600,000 distinct CDR3 sequences, with roughly 15% as singletons. The chain couples TRBV20-1 to TRBJ2-5; D is perhaps TRBD2 (6 bases). The material sequenced was blood. This clonotype was obtained from a woman in her forties with Graves' ophthalmopathy. The CDR3 region has the DNA TGCAGTGCTAGAGTACCGGCGGGAACCCAGTACTTC. Translation: CSARVPAGTQYF.